This entry concerns a single T cell receptor (beta chain). The target antigen is unknown. This record comes from a study of cytomegalovirus exposure and HLA in healthy donors. Study-wide results and caveats: According to a later analysis, TCR clusters from the first cohort tended to co-occur in the approximately 120 validation repertoires. High specificity and sensitivity for cytomegalovirus status were reported for the classifier. Rare TCR sequences predominated, though certain public TCRs were found in many donors. CMV antigen specificity of a few CMV-associated chains was confirmed in vitro.

Assay used: immunoSEQ multiplex PCR; TCRdb lists only in-frame clones, some missing. The sample records some 320,000 clones, about nine tenths being singletons. The J segment lost 5 bases and the V segment lost 7 bases, leaving 9 bases of the junction unmatched. The CDR3 is 15 residues long. Per germline, CDR1 SNHLY and CDR2 FYNNEI. Sequencing input: PBMCs. This TCR derives from a woman aged 25 to 45 in good health and CMV-seropositive. This chain connects TRBV2 to TRBJ2-3, with TRBD1 matching over 10 bases. CDR3: CASTPRGQGRDTQYF. The CDR3 bases are TGTGCCAGCACCCCAAGGGGACAGGGGAGAGATACGCAGTATTTT.